The rows below give T cell receptor beta chains drawn from one sample of a study of early T cells in non-severe SARS-CoV-2 infection. Each CDR3 protein is one row after TCRdb ran MiXCR on the 5' RACE reads. The sample holds roughly 52,000 distinct CDR3 sequences, about 8.2% seen once. The sequencing sample was made of whole blood. These receptors came from an adult who was a healthcare worker with PCR-confirmed SARS-CoV-2 infection or an uninfected control (not recorded which). Each CDR3 is given with its conserved first and last residue. Fields, in order: V gene, clone size, J gene, D gene, CDR3 length, CDR3 protein, CDR3 DNA. The D gene is left open where the match is weak. Clone sizes are given selectively: once, few, many, or a class where the clone is expanded.

V: TRBV18
size: many
J: TRBJ1-5
D: -
length: 15
CDR3: CASSPRDTVSQPQHF
DNA: TGTGCCAGCTCCCCACGGGACACGGTTAGTCAGCCCCAGCATTTT

V: TRBV20-1
size: many
J: TRBJ2-4
D: TRBD2
length: 13
CDR3: CSAQRGGANIQYF
DNA: TGCAGTGCTCAGCGGGGGGGTGCAAACATTCAGTACTTC

V: TRBV19
size: -
J: TRBJ2-7
D: TRBD2
length: 14
CDR3: CASSIRRGAPEQYF
DNA: TGTGCCAGTAGTATACGGCGGGGGGCTCCCGAGCAGTACTTC

V: TRBV28
size: many
J: TRBJ2-1
D: -
length: 15
CDR3: CASSFSSFDYNEQFF
DNA: TGTGCCAGCAGTTTCTCCAGCTTTGACTACAATGAGCAGTTCTTC

V: TRBV14
size: many
J: TRBJ2-7
D: -
length: 13
CDR3: CASSQTRGDEQYF
DNA: TGTGCCAGCAGCCAGACTCGTGGGGACGAGCAGTACTTC

V: TRBV9
size: many
J: TRBJ2-5
D: TRBD2
length: 13
CDR3: CASSAGGPETQYF
DNA: TGTGCCAGCAGCGCGGGAGGGCCCGAGACCCAGTACTTC

V: TRBV20-1
size: few
J: TRBJ2-7
D: -
length: 13
CDR3: CSATQSGSYEQYF
DNA: TGCAGTGCTACACAATCTGGCTCCTACGAGCAGTACTTC

V: TRBV20-1
size: many
J: TRBJ2-2
D: -
length: 15
CDR3: CSATRQFANTGELFF
DNA: TGCAGTGCTACCAGACAGTTCGCGAACACCGGGGAGCTGTTTTTT

V: TRBV5-1
size: few
J: TRBJ2-7
D: -
length: 16
CDR3: CASSLAAGTPSYEQYF
DNA: TGCGCCAGCAGCTTAGCGGCTGGGACCCCATCCTACGAGCAGTACTTC

V: TRBV7-9
size: few
J: TRBJ2-1
D: -
length: 19
CDR3: CASSFRQPTLLSSYNEQFF
DNA: TGTGCCAGCAGCTTTCGGCAGCCGACCCTTCTAAGCTCCTACAATGAGCAGTTCTTC

V: TRBV10-2
size: -
J: TRBJ2-3
D: -
length: 12
CDR3: CASSVHLDTQYF
DNA: TGCGCCAGCAGTGTTCACCTAGATACGCAGTATTTT

V: TRBV7-3
size: many
J: TRBJ2-2
D: -
length: 16
CDR3: CASSFRSGPNTGELFF
DNA: TGTGCCAGCAGCTTTCGGTCGGGACCGAACACCGGGGAGCTGTTTTTT

V: TRBV5-6
size: many
J: TRBJ2-7
D: TRBD1
length: 14
CDR3: CASSQKDRGHEQYF
DNA: TGTGCCAGCAGCCAGAAGGACAGGGGCCACGAGCAGTACTTC

V: TRBV7-9
size: few
J: TRBJ2-3
D: -
length: 15
CDR3: CASSHPWRSTDTQYF
DNA: TGTGCCAGCAGCCATCCCTGGCGGAGCACAGATACGCAGTATTTT

V: TRBV5-1
size: -
J: TRBJ2-1
D: -
length: 16
CDR3: CASRTGPSSSYNEQFF
DNA: TGCGCCAGCAGAACGGGACCCTCCTCTTCATACAATGAGCAGTTCTTC

V: TRBV10-3
size: -
J: TRBJ1-1
D: -
length: 14
CDR3: CAISDPTGDTEAFF
DNA: TGTGCCATCAGTGATCCGACGGGGGACACTGAAGCTTTCTTT

V: TRBV6-2/TRBV6-3
size: few
J: TRBJ2-7
D: -
length: 11
CDR3: CASSFAYEQYF
DNA: TGTGCCAGCAGTTTCGCGTACGAGCAGTACTTC

V: TRBV29-1
size: many
J: TRBJ2-5
D: TRBD1
length: 14
CDR3: CSAQWGTGKETQYF
DNA: TGCAGCGCCCAATGGGGGACAGGCAAAGAGACCCAGTACTTC

V: TRBV11-3
size: -
J: TRBJ1-1
D: -
length: 16
CDR3: CASSSPSRGGGTEAFF
DNA: TGTGCCAGCAGCTCCCCCTCTAGGGGGGGCGGCACTGAAGCTTTCTTT

V: TRBV2
size: many
J: TRBJ2-4
D: -
length: 12
CDR3: CASSEAKNIQYF
DNA: TGTGCCAGCAGTGAAGCCAAAAACATTCAGTACTTC